Listed below are T cell receptor beta chains from one sample, sequenced in a study of blood T cell repertoires in COVID-19. Measured with immunoSEQ multiplex PCR; TCRdb has only the in-frame clones, and not every one. In the table there are roughly 130,000 clones, 90% of which are singletons. Material: peripheral blood. These receptors came from a man aged 50-60 years with active COVID-19. The CDR3 runs from the conserved cysteine through the conserved F or W. Fields, in order: clone size, J gene, V gene, D gene, CDR3 protein, CDR3 DNA. A D gene is named only where the DNA matches it firmly. Size is omitted from some rows. Given values are once, few, many or a class for expanded clones.

-	TRBJ2-3	TRBV9	TRBD2	CASSDHPGLGGTDTQYF	TGTGCCAGCAGCGACCACCCGGGACTAGGAGGCACAGATACGCAGTATTTT
-	TRBJ2-5	TRBV5-1	-	CASSLSGDQETQYF	TGCGCCAGCAGTTTATCAGGCGACCAAGAGACCCAGTACTTC
-	TRBJ1-1	TRBV9	-	CASSAHGGPENTEAFF	TGTGCCAGCAGCGCGCACGGAGGACCGGAGAACACTGAAGCTTTCTTT
-	TRBJ1-2	TRBV15	-	CATSRDDSYGYTF	TGTGCCACCAGCAGAGATGACAGCTATGGCTACACCTTC
-	TRBJ2-1	TRBV5-1	-	CASSLGDYAYNEQFF	TGCGCCAGCAGCTTGGGCGATTACGCCTACAATGAGCAGTTCTTC
-	TRBJ2-7	TRBV20-1	-	CSASGYRSYEQYF	TGCAGTGCTAGTGGGTACAGGTCCTACGAGCAGTACTTC
-	TRBJ2-5	TRBV4-1	-	CASSQEIAQETQYF	TGCGCCAGCAGCCAAGAAATAGCCCAAGAGACCCAGTACTTC
-	TRBJ2-5	TRBV7-9	-	CAVAWITEETQYF	TGTGCCGTCGCGTGGATCACAGAAGAGACCCAGTACTTC
once	TRBJ2-3	TRBV15	TRBD1	CATSRDRGPGADTQYF	TGTGCCACCAGCAGAGATAGGGGGCCTGGGGCCGATACGCAGTATTTT
-	TRBJ2-5	TRBV7-6	-	CASSLGSGGETQYF	TGTGCCAGCAGCTTGGGGAGCGGCGGGGAGACCCAGTACTTC